Ten or more counts support the clone carrying this T cell receptor beta chain. As yet, its antigen is unknown. Looked up from germline, CDR1 is DFQATT and CDR2 is SNEGSKA (reference sequence). V was pared by 6 bases and J by 0 bases, with 6 bases of the junction left unmatched. This CDR3 contains 15 residues. TCRdb ran MiXCR on the reads and lists one entry per CDR3 protein. In the table there are approximately 170,000 distinct CDR3 sequences, approximately 14% of which are singletons. The data derive from a study of T cell repertoires in cytomegalovirus infection. As for the study in general: It was the public TCR beta signatures that indicated both CMV infection and matching HLA type.

Study-level findings and limits: Dominating the ex vivo response were TCR beta clonotypes that were CMV-specific and HLA-C-restricted. Identification of carriers of CMV plus the relevant HLA was achieved through cumulative public TCR beta family frequency.

This clonotype was sampled from a human donor in good health (CMV status not recorded). Some clones in this sample may be carry-over from other donors' samples. This chain joins TRBV20-1 and TRBJ1-5, with 9 bases lining up with TRBD1. The sample comprised PBMCs. The chain's CDR3 is CSAQQGAVSNQPQHF. In DNA form, the CDR3 reads TGCAGTGCACAACAGGGGGCAGTTAGCAATCAGCCCCAGCATTTT.